What follows is one TCR beta chain and its context. This sample stems from a study of blood T cell repertoires in COVID-19. Overall study: Material from acute and convalescent COVID-19 was sourced from the United States, Italy and Spain.

Generated by immunoSEQ multiplex PCR, the TCRdb table keeps only in-frame clones and is missing some. This table holds over 200,000 clones, about 85% found once. Trimming stripped 0 bases from V and 5 bases from J, with 13 bases between. From germline, CDR1 is SGDLS and CDR2 YYNGEE. This CDR3 region has 15 residues. Specimen: PBMCs or T cells enriched from blood (not recorded which). The sequence was obtained from a man aged 35 to 55 who had recovered from COVID-19. The chain uses TRBV9 and TRBJ2-3, with a possible D match to TRBD2 (6 bases). DNA of the CDR3: TGTGCCAGCAGCGTAGCGGGTAGCGGCATAGATACGCAGTATTTT. It specifies CASSVAGSGIDTQYF. Full variable domain (remainder filled in from reference TRBV9 and TRBJ2-3): DSGVTQTPKHLITATGQRVTLRCSPRSGDLSVYWYQQSLDQGLQFLIQYYNGEERAKGNILERFSAQQFPDLHSELNLSSLELGDSALYFCASSVAGSGIDTQYFGPGTRLTVL.